The rows below give T cell receptor beta chains drawn from one sample of a study of blood T cell repertoires in COVID-19. The table came from immunoSEQ multiplex PCR; TCRdb's copy has only in-frame clones and leaves some out. The table records a few hundred thousand clones, 86% of them present only once. Sequenced sample: PBMCs or T cells enriched from blood (not recorded which). These receptors were obtained from a middle-aged woman with acute COVID-19. The CDR3 runs from the conserved cysteine through the conserved F or W. The D gene is left open where the match is weak. Clone size is stated in some rows and not others, as once, few, many or a class when expanded.

CGTGSTDTQYF	TGCGGGACAGGAAGCACAGATACGCAGTATTTT	TRBV29-1	TRBJ2-3	TRBD1	many
CASSLQLGGASYEQYF	TGTGCCAGCAGTTTACAGTTAGGGGGCGCATCCTACGAGCAGTACTTC	TRBV27	TRBJ2-7	TRBD1	.
CASSGQGMNTEAFF	TGTGCCAGCAGCGGACAGGGTATGAACACTGAAGCTTTCTTT	TRBV11-2	TRBJ1-1	TRBD1	few
CASSPGTSGGYNEQFF	TGTGCCAGCAGCCCAGGGACTAGCGGAGGTTACAATGAGCAGTTCTTC	TRBV4-2	TRBJ2-1	TRBD2	.
CASSFGTSGYEQYF	TGTGCCAGCAGCTTCGGGACTAGCGGATACGAGCAGTACTTC	TRBV27	TRBJ2-7	TRBD2	.
CASSRREDTGELFF	TGTGCCAGCAGCCGCCGGGAGGACACCGGGGAGCTGTTTTTT	TRBV7-8	TRBJ2-2	TRBD2	.
CASSFGGTGYEQYF	TGTGCCAGCAGTTTCGGGGGGACTGGCTACGAGCAGTACTTC	TRBV28	TRBJ2-7	TRBD2	.
CASSLASGTDTQYF	TGTGCCAGCAGTTTGGCTAGCGGCACAGATACGCAGTATTTT	TRBV28	TRBJ2-3	.	.
CASSLGAGGSTGELFF	TGTGCCAGCAGCTTGGGAGCGGGAGGGAGCACCGGGGAGCTGTTTTTT	TRBV7-7	TRBJ2-2	TRBD2	.
CASSRRLAGNYNEQFF	TGTGCCAGCAGCCGCCGACTAGCGGGGAACTACAATGAGCAGTTCTTC	TRBV11-2	TRBJ2-1	TRBD2	.
CALDSEGADGYTF	TGTGCACTAGACTCGGAGGGGGCGGATGGCTACACCTTC	TRBV28	TRBJ1-2	TRBD1	.